Presented here are 19 T cell receptor beta chains from one specimen sequenced in a study of STAT3 mutations in large granular lymphocyte leukemia (dated by TCRdb to about 2019). Results the study describes overall, beyond this receptor: All T-LGLL patients had at least one immunodominant TCRbeta clonotype, and roughly half had multiple immunodominant subclonotypes.

The library came from the immunoSEQ multiplex PCR assay. In TCRdb, the immuneACCESS table is reduced to in-frame sequences with V and J assigned. These tables do not hold every clone; where another copy was compared, an unresolved V gene accounts for under half, and the others remain unexplained. Within this sample are approximately 29,000 clones, with approximately 84% of them counted one time only. The ten largest account for roughly 12% of the sample. These receptors lack a known antigen. Sequenced material: peripheral blood mononuclear cells. The receptors originated from a man aged 55-75 years with T-cell large granular lymphocyte leukemia. Some clones in this sample may be carry-over from other donors' samples. The age is the age at diagnosis.

This clone has a single count. J is TRBJ2-5 and V is TRBV5-1; 9 bases match TRBD1. The CDR3 consists of 13 residues. Germline V lookup: CDR1 SGHRS, CDR2 YFSETQ. V lost 4 bases and J lost 4; bases outside the gene matches: 2. The DNA of the CDR3 is TGCGCCAGCAGCCCGGGACAGGGAGAGACCCAGTACTTC. Protein: CASSPGQGETQYF.

The chain uses TRBV5-1 and TRBJ2-1; weak D call: TRBD1 (6 bases). The germline V gene encodes CDR1 SGHRS and CDR2 YFSETQ. CDR3 length equals 14 residues. Trimming shortened V by 5 bases and J by 5 bases, and 14 bases separated the two germline ends. In nucleotides, the CDR3 is TGCGCCAGCAGAGAACAGGGTTCAGACAATGAGCAGTTCTTC. Translated: CASREQGSDNEQFF.

The V gene is TRBV18, the J gene TRBJ2-2; D might be TRBD2 (5 bases). Germline-derived CDR1 and CDR2 are KGHSH and LQKENI. Trimming removed 3 bases at V and 3 bases at J, with 8 bases between. This CDR3 spans 14 amino acids. The CDR3 reads CASSPGRDTGELFF. CDR3 DNA: TGTGCCAGCTCACCTGGGCGGGACACCGGGGAGCTGTTTTTT.

CDR3 loop: CASSFLGQGLTGNTIYF. In nucleotides, the CDR3 is TGCGCCAGCAGCTTCCTTGGACAGGGACTAACTGGAAACACCATATATTTT. The rearrangement uses TRBV5-1 and TRBJ1-3; the match to TRBD1 covers 8 bases. Germline CDR1 is SGHRS and CDR2 is YFSETQ. The J segment lost 2 bases and the V segment lost 2 bases, leaving 9 bases of the junction unmatched. This CDR3 is built from 17 residues.

The V gene is TRBV18, the J gene TRBJ2-7, with unresolved D. The germline V and J ends were trimmed by 2 bases and 13 bases, with 15 bases remaining between them. This CDR3 comprises 12 residues. Germline V lookup: CDR1 KGHSH, CDR2 LQKENI. CDR3 protein: CASSPETKIHYF. CDR3 DNA sequence: TGTGCCAGCTCACCAGAGACCAAAATTCATTACTTC.

CDR3 residues: CAWSRVWGNSNQPQHF. CDR3 sequence (DNA): TGTGCCTGGAGTAGGGTGTGGGGTAACAGCAATCAGCCCCAGCATTTT. The J gene is TRBJ1-5, the V gene TRBV30; D remains unclear. The CDR3 consists of 16 residues. Trimming left V 2 bases short and J 1 base short, with 15 bases between. CDR1 is GTSNPN, CDR2 SVGIG, per germline (reference sequence).

V and J are TRBV30 and TRBJ2-3; no clear D. There are 15 residues in the CDR3. Between the trimmed V and J ends, which lost 1 base and 1 base, there was a span of 12 bases. Germline CDR1 GTSNPN, CDR2 SVGIG (reference sequence). DNA for the CDR3: TGTGCCTGGAGTGGGGGATGGATCGGCACAGATACGCAGTATTTT. Translation: CAWSGGWIGTDTQYF.

The chain has TRBV7-9 and TRBJ1-3; D unresolved. The germline gives CDR1 SEHNR, CDR2 FQNEAQ (reference sequence). Trimming took off 5 bases at V and 0 bases at J, with 11 bases between the two ends. The CDR3 consists of 15 residues. The CDR3 sequence is CASSRSGGSGNTIYF. CDR3 nucleotide sequence: TGTGCCAGCAGCCGGTCCGGCGGCTCTGGAAACACCATATATTTT.

V is TRBV27 and J is TRBJ2-1; tentative D call: TRBD1 (6 bases). Germline-derived CDR1 and CDR2 are MNHEY and SMNVEV (reference sequence). CDR3 size: 16 residues. V was pared by 5 bases and J by 1 base, with 15 bases between. Here the CDR3 DNA reads TGTGCCAGCAGTCCTCGGGGCAGGGGATCCTACAATGAGCAGTTCTTC. It is translated as CASSPRGRGSYNEQFF.

The chain employs TRBV18 and TRBJ2-7; 10 bases match TRBD1. Germline lookup yields CDR1 KGHSH and CDR2 LQKENI. CDR3 length: 14 amino acids. V lost 3 bases and J lost 7; bases outside the gene matches: 6. The CDR3 DNA reads as TGTGCCAGCTCACCCCGACAGGGGGCGGGGGAGCAGTACTTC. As protein: CASSPRQGAGEQYF.

The DNA of the CDR3 is TGTGCCAGCTCACCTGGGGACAGGGGAGAAGAGACCCAGTACTTC. Translated, it gives CASSPGDRGEETQYF. The chain links TRBV18 to TRBJ2-5, with TRBD1 identical over 10 bases. Germline V gene data show CDR1 as KGHSH and CDR2 as LQKENI. V dropped 3 bases and J dropped 3; count of bases not matched to a gene: 4. The CDR3 has 15 residues.

The genes are TRBV4-3 and TRBJ2-2; D gene ambiguous. Per germline, CDR1 LGHNA and CDR2 YSLEER. This CDR3 is built from 15 residues. Between the trimmed V and J ends, which lost 2 bases and 1 base, there was a span of 8 bases. The CDR3 bases are TGCGCCAGCAGCCAACTTGCCTTGAACACCGGGGAGCTGTTTTTT. It codes for CASSQLALNTGELFF.

The chain employs TRBV11-1 and TRBJ2-7; 11 bases are a match to TRBD2. The CDR3 loop spans 14 amino acids. Germline CDR1 reads SGHAT; CDR2 reads FQDESV (reference sequence). Trimming cost V 2 bases and J 6 bases; bases outside gene matches: 3. The CDR3 is CASSLTSGRSEQYF. The CDR3 DNA follows: TGTGCCAGCAGCTTAACTAGCGGGAGAAGCGAGCAGTACTTC.

The chain joins TRBV4-2 to TRBJ1-1; D may be TRBD1 (5 bases). From germline, CDR1 is LGHNA and CDR2 YNFKEQ. The CDR3 length is 17 residues. The V end lost 1 base, the J end lost 7 bases, and 22 bases lay between the germline ends. CDR3 sequence reads: CASSQGPGSGGYFEAFF. CDR3 coding DNA: TGTGCCAGCAGCCAAGGACCCGGTAGTGGGGGGTATTTTGAAGCTTTCTTT.

This clone was recorded only once. The V gene is TRBV18, the J gene TRBJ2-7; a possible D gene is TRBD2 (6 bases). Germline V gene data show CDR1 as KGHSH and CDR2 as LQKENI. Deletions cut 4 bases from V and 2 bases from J, with 12 bases between. The CDR3 loop spans 14 amino acids. The CDR3 DNA is TGTGCCAGCTCACGGGGCGGGGTTCCCTACGAGCAGTACTTC. Its translation: CASSRGGVPYEQYF.

The chain employs TRBV25-1 and TRBJ2-2; 11 bases are a match to TRBD1. Germline loops: CDR1 MGHDK, CDR2 SYGVNS. V dropped 7 bases and J dropped 7; count of bases not matched to a gene: 5. The CDR3 loop spans 14 amino acids. The CDR3, as DNA: TGTGCCAGCAACGGACAGGGGGCGTTCGGGGAGCTGTTTTTT. This sequence encodes CASNGQGAFGELFF.

This clone was counted once. The genes are TRBV19 and TRBJ2-7; D might be TRBD2 (6 bases). The V gene lost 6 bases and the J gene lost 2 bases, with 14 bases spanning the gap. Germline V gene data show CDR1 as LNHDA and CDR2 as SQIVND (reference sequence). CDR3 length: 14 residues. CDR3: CASSPSGATYEQYF. The CDR3 DNA reads as TGTGCCAGTAGCCCCTCGGGAGCAACCTACGAGCAGTACTTC.

The chain carries TRBV7-9 and TRBJ2-5; 8 nucleotides align to TRBD1. The CDR3 is 16 residues long. Trimming took 5 bases from V and 3 from J; bases not matched to a gene: 11. The germline V gene encodes CDR1 SEHNR and CDR2 FQNEAQ (reference sequence). The CDR3: CASSDFPGQAKETQYF. The CDR3 region has the DNA TGTGCCAGCAGCGATTTCCCGGGACAGGCCAAAGAGACCCAGTACTTC.

The chain recombines TRBV2 with TRBJ2-5; no clear D. Germline V gene lookup returns CDR1 SNHLY and CDR2 FYNNEI. Trimming shortened V by 7 bases and J by 0 bases, and 6 bases separated the two germline ends. The CDR3 covers 12 residues. The CDR3 DNA sequence: TGTGCCAGCACCATGTACCAAGAGACCCAGTACTTC. It encodes CASTMYQETQYF.